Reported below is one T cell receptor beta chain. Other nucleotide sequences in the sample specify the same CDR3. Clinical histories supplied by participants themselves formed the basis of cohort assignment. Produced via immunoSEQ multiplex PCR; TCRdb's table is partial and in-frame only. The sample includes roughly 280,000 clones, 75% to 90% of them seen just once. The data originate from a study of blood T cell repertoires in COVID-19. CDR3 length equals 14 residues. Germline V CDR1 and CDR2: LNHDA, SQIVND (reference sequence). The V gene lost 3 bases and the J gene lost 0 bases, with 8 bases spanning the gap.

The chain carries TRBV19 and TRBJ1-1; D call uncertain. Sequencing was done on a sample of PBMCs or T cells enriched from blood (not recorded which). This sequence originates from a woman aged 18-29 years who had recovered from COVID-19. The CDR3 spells CASSIGGLNTEAFF. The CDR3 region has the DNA TGTGCCAGTAGTATCGGAGGATTGAACACTGAAGCTTTCTTT.